A single sample is the source of the 2 T cell receptor beta chains below, sequenced in a study of cytomegalovirus exposure and HLA in healthy donors. Amplification used 60 Vbeta primers and 13 Jbeta primers. Sequenced by immunoSEQ multiplex PCR; TCRdb stores in-frame clones only, minus some. The table includes 250,000 or so clones, about 83% detected once. The sample consisted of PBMCs. These receptors all stem from a human donor in good health.

The chain links TRBV5-1 to TRBJ2-3; 10 bases fit TRBD2. Trimming at V came to 5 bases and at J to 4 bases, leaving 4 bases not matched to a gene. CDR3 length equals 14 residues. Germline loops: CDR1 SGHRS, CDR2 YFSETQ. CDR3 DNA sequence: TGCGCCAGCAGTCGAGCGGGAGGGGCAGATACGCAGTATTTT. Encoded protein: CASSRAGGADTQYF.

V is TRBV5-4 and J is TRBJ2-5, with D possibly TRBD2 on 6 matching bases. From germline, CDR1 is SGHNT and CDR2 YYREEE (reference sequence). The length of the CDR3 is 15 residues. V gave up 5 bases and J gave up 0 bases, with 14 bases separating them. The CDR3 sequence: CASSLGSGNQETQYF. In nucleotides, the CDR3 is TGTGCCAGCAGTCTGGGTAGCGGAAACCAAGAGACCCAGTACTTC.